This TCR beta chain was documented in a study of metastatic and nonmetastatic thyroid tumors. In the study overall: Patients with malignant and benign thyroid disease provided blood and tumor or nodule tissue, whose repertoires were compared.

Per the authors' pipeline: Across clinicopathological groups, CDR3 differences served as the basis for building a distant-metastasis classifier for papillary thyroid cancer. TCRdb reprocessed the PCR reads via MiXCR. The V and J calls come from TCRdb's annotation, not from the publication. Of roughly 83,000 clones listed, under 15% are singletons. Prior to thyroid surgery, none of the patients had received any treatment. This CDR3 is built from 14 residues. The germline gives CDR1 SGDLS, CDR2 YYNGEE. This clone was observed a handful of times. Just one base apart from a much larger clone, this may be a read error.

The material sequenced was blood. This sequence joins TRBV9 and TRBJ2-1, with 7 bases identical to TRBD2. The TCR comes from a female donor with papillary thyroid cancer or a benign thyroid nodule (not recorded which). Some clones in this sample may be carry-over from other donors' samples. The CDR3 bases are TGTGCCAGCAGCCAAACCGGGACTATAGTCGAGCAGCTCTTC. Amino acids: CASSQTGTIVEQLF.